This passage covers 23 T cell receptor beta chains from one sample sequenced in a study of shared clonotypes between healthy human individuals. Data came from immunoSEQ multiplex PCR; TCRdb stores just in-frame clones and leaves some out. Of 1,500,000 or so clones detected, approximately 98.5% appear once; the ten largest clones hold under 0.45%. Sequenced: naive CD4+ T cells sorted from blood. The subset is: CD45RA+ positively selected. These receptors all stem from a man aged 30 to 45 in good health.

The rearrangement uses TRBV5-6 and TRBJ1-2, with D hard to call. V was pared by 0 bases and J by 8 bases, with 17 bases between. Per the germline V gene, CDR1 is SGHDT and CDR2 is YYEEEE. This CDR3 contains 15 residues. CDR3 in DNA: TGTGCCAGCAGCTTGGGGTCCGGGAAGGCTGGAGGCTACACCTTC. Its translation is CASSLGSGKAGGYTF.

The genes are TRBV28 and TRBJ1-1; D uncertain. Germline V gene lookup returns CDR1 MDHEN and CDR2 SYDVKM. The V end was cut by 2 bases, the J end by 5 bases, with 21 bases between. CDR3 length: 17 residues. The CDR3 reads CASSLRHTARYWTEAFF. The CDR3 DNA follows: TGTGCCAGCAGTTTAAGACATACGGCACGTTATTGGACTGAAGCTTTCTTT.

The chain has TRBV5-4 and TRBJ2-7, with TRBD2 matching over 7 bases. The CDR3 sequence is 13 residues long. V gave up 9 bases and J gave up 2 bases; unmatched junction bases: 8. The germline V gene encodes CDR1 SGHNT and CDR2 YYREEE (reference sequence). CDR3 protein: CATGSGNTYEQYF. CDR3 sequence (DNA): TGTGCCACCGGCAGCGGGAATACCTACGAGCAGTACTTC.

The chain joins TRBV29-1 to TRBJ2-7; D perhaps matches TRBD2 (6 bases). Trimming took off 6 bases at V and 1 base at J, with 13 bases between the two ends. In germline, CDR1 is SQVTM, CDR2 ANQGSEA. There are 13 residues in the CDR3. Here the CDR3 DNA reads TGCAGCGTCGCCGGGACTGTGTCCTACGAGCAGTACTTC. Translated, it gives CSVAGTVSYEQYF.

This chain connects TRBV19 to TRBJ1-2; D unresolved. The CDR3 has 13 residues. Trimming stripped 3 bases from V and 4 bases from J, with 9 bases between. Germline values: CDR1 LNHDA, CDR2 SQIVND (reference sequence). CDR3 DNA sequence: TGTGCCAGTAGTATGGGGAGCTTCTATGGCTACACCTTC. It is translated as CASSMGSFYGYTF.

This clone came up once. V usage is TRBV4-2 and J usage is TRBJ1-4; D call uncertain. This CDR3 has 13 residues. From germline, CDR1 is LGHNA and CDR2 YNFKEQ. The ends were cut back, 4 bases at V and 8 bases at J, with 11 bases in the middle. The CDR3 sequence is CASSPREREKLFF. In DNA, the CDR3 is TGTGCCAGCAGCCCTAGGGAGCGCGAAAAACTGTTTTTT.

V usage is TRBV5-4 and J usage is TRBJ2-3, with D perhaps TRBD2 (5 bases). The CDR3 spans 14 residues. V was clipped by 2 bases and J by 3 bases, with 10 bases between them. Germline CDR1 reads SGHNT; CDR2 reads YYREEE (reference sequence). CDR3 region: CASSLSGFTDTQYF. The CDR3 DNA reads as TGTGCCAGCAGCTTATCGGGATTTACAGATACGCAGTATTTT.

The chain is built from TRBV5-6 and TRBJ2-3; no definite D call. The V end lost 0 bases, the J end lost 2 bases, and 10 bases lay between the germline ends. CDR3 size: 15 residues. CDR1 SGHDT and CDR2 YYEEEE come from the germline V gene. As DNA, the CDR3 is TGTGCCAGCAGCTTGGGGGTAGAGCCCACAGATACGCAGTATTTT. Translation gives CASSLGVEPTDTQYF.

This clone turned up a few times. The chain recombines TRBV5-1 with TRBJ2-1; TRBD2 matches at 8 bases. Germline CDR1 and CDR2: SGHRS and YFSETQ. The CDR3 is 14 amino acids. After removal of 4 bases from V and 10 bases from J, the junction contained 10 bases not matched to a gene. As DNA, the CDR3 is TGCGCCAGCAGCATTGAACCAGCGGGAGCCGAGCAGTTCTTC. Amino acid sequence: CASSIEPAGAEQFF. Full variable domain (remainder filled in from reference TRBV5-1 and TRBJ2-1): KAGVTQTPRYLIKTRGQQVTLSCSPISGHRSVSWYQQTPGQGLQFLFEYFSETQRNKGNFPGRFSGRQFSNSRSEMNVSTLELGDSALYLCASSIEPAGAEQFFGPGTRLTVL.

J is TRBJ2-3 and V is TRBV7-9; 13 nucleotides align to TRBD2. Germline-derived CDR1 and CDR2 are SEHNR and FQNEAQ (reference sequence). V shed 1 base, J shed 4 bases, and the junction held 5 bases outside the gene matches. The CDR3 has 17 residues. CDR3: CASSLGGLAGNADTQYF. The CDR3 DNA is TGTGCCAGCAGCTTAGGGGGACTAGCGGGAAACGCAGATACGCAGTATTTT.

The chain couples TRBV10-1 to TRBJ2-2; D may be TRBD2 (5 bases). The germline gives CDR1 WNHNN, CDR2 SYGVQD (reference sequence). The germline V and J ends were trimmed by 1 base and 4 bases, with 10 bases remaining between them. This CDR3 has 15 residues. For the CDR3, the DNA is TGCGCCAGCAGTGAGTTTGGGAGAGGCACCGGGGAGCTGTTTTTT. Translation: CASSEFGRGTGELFF.

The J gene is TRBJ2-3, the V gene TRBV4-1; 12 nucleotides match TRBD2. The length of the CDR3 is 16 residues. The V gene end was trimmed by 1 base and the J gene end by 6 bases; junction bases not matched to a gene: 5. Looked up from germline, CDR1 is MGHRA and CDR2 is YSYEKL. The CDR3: CASSQGLAGGFDTQYF. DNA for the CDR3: TGCGCCAGCAGCCAAGGGCTAGCGGGAGGGTTTGATACGCAGTATTTT.

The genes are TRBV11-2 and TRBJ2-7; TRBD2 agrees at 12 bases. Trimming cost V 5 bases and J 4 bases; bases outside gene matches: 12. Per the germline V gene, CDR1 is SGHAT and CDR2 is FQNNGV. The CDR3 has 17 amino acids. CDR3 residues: CASSPTRLAGVTYEQYF. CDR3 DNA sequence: TGTGCCAGCAGCCCCACCCGACTAGCGGGAGTAACATACGAGCAGTACTTC.

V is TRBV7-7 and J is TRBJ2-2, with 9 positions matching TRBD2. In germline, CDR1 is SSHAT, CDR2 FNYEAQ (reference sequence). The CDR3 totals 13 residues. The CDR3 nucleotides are TGTGCTAGCGGGGGAGAGGGCCCCGGGGAGCTGTTTTTT. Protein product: CASGGEGPGELFF.

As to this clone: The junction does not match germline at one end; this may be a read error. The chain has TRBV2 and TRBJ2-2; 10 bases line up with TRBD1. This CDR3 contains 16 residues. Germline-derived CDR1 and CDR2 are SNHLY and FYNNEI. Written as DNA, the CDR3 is TGTTCCAGCAGTGTAACCCGGGACAGGGGCACCGGGGAGCTGTTTTTT. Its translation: CSSSVTRDRGTGELFF.

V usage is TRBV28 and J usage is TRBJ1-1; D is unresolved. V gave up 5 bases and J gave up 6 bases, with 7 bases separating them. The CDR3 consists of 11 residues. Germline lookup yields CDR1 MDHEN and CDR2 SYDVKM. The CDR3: CASSEGPEAFF. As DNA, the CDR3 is TGTGCCAGCAGTGAGGGTCCTGAAGCTTTCTTT.

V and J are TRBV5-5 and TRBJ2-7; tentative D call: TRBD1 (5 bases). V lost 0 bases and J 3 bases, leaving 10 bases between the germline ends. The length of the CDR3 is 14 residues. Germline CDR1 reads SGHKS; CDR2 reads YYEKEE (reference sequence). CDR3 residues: CASSLAPTGYEQYF. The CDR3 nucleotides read TGTGCCAGCAGCTTGGCCCCTACAGGCTACGAGCAGTACTTC.

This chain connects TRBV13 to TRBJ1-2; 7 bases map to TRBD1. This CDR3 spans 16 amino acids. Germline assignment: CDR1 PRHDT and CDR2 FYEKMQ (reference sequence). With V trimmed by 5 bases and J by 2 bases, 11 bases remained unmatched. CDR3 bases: TGTGCCAGCAGCCAACTCCGGGACAGTTTCAACTATGGCTACACCTTC. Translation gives CASSQLRDSFNYGYTF.

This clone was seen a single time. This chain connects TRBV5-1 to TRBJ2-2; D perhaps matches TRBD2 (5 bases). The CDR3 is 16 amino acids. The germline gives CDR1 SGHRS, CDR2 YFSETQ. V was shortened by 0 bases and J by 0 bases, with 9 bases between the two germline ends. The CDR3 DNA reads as TGCGCCAGCAGCTTGGATCCTAGCTCGAACACCGGGGAGCTGTTTTTT. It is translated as CASSLDPSSNTGELFF.

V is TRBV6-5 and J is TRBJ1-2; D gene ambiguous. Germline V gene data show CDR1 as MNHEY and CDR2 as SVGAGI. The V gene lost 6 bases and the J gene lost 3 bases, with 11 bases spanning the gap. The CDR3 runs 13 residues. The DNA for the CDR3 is TGTGCCAGCAGCCGAGACACGGACTATGGCTACACCTTC. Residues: CASSRDTDYGYTF.

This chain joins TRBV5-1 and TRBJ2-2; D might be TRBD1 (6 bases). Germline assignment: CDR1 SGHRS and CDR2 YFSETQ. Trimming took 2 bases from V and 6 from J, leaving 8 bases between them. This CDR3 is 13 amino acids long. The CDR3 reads CASSLQGSGELFF. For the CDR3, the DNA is TGCGCCAGCAGCTTACAGGGATCCGGGGAGCTGTTTTTT. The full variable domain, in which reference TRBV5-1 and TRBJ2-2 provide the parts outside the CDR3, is KAGVTQTPRYLIKTRGQQVTLSCSPISGHRSVSWYQQTPGQGLQFLFEYFSETQRNKGNFPGRFSGRQFSNSRSEMNVSTLELGDSALYLCASSLQGSGELFFGEGSRLTVL.

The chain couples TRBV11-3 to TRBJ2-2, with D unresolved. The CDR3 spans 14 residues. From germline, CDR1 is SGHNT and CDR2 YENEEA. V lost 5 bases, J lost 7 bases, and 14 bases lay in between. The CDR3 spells CASSPRAVNGELFF. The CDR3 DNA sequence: TGTGCCAGCAGCCCCCGCGCGGTAAACGGGGAGCTGTTTTTT.

The DNA for the CDR3 is TGTGCCAGCTCACCCGGACTAGCCTCTTCCTACGAGCAGTACTTC. It yields the protein CASSPGLASSYEQYF. This chain uses TRBV18 with TRBJ2-7; 8 bases map to TRBD2. The ends lost 3 bases at V and 1 base at J; junction bases unmatched: 5. CDR1 and CDR2 from the germline V gene are KGHSH and LQKENI. The CDR3 contains 15 residues.